Listed below are T cell receptor beta chains from one sample, sequenced in a study of CD8 T cells in Susac syndrome. Via MiXCR, TCRdb re-called the immunoSEQ multiplex PCR reads, giving one row per CDR3 protein. The sample includes around 130,000 distinct CDR3 sequences, around 91% of them seen just once. The sequencing input was CD8+ T cells from PBMCs. The receptors originated from a human donor with multiple sclerosis. CDR3s include the opening cysteine and the closing phenylalanine or tryptophan. Each record gives: clone size, V gene, D gene, J gene, CDR3 protein, CDR3 DNA. A D gene is named only where the DNA matches it firmly. The listing skips clone size in some rows; elsewhere it reads once, few, many or a size class.

clone size: .
V gene: TRBV30
D gene: TRBD1
J gene: TRBJ1-1
CDR3 protein: CAGDRGLGGTEAFF
CDR3 DNA: TGTGCCGGGGACAGGGGGCTCGGGGGCACTGAAGCTTTCTTT

clone size: .
V gene: TRBV6-1
D gene: .
J gene: TRBJ2-1
CDR3 protein: CASSDLTVLSSYNEQFF
CDR3 DNA: TGTGCCAGCAGTGACCTTACAGTCCTGAGCTCCTACAATGAGCAGTTCTTC

clone size: .
V gene: TRBV20-1
D gene: .
J gene: TRBJ2-5
CDR3 protein: CSALLGLRETQYF
CDR3 DNA: TGCAGTGCTTTACTAGGCCTCCGGGAGACCCAGTACTTC

clone size: .
V gene: TRBV20-1
D gene: TRBD2
J gene: TRBJ2-1
CDR3 protein: CSAPLADTYNEQFF
CDR3 DNA: TGCAGTGCCCCCCTAGCGGATACCTACAATGAGCAGTTCTTC

clone size: .
V gene: TRBV7-8
D gene: TRBD2
J gene: TRBJ2-4
CDR3 protein: CASSPREGRWDIQYF
CDR3 DNA: TGTGCCAGCAGCCCCCGGGAGGGGCGGTGGGACATTCAGTACTTC

clone size: once
V gene: TRBV27
D gene: TRBD1
J gene: TRBJ2-7
CDR3 protein: CASSRQGSGEQYF
CDR3 DNA: TGTGCCAGCTCGAGACAGGGAAGTGGCGAGCAGTACTTC

clone size: .
V gene: TRBV10-3
D gene: .
J gene: TRBJ2-3
CDR3 protein: CAITGVGNTDTQYF
CDR3 DNA: TGTGCCATCACTGGTGTGGGGAACACAGATACGCAGTATTTT

clone size: .
V gene: TRBV11-2
D gene: .
J gene: TRBJ2-3
CDR3 protein: CASRNLEDRTDTQYF
CDR3 DNA: TGTGCCAGCAGGAACCTTGAGGACCGCACAGATACGCAGTATTTT

clone size: .
V gene: TRBV27
D gene: .
J gene: TRBJ1-1
CDR3 protein: CASISGLGTEAFF
CDR3 DNA: TGTGCCAGCATTTCCGGGCTGGGCACTGAAGCTTTCTTT

clone size: .
V gene: TRBV5-4
D gene: .
J gene: TRBJ2-6
CDR3 protein: CASSLTSSGANVLTF
CDR3 DNA: TGTGCCAGCAGCCTAACCTCCTCTGGGGCCAACGTCCTGACTTTC

clone size: .
V gene: TRBV20-1
D gene: .
J gene: TRBJ2-7
CDR3 protein: CSATRISSEQYF
CDR3 DNA: TGCAGTGCCACGAGGATTAGTAGCGAGCAGTACTTC

clone size: .
V gene: TRBV14
D gene: TRBD2
J gene: TRBJ2-7
CDR3 protein: CASSLGLAIYEQYF
CDR3 DNA: TGTGCCAGCAGCCTTGGACTAGCGATCTACGAGCAGTACTTC

clone size: .
V gene: TRBV3-1
D gene: .
J gene: TRBJ2-1
CDR3 protein: CASKPGLATEAAYNEQFF
CDR3 DNA: TGTGCCAGTAAACCTGGGCTAGCGACAGAAGCGGCCTACAATGAGCAGTTCTTC

clone size: .
V gene: TRBV7-9
D gene: TRBD2
J gene: TRBJ2-1
CDR3 protein: CASSSVSGSDNEQFF
CDR3 DNA: TGTGCCAGCAGCTCTGTTAGCGGGAGTGACAATGAGCAGTTCTTC

clone size: once
V gene: TRBV3-1
D gene: TRBD1
J gene: TRBJ2-1
CDR3 protein: CASSQDGQAYNEQFF
CDR3 DNA: TGTGCCAGCAGCCAAGATGGACAGGCCTACAATGAGCAGTTCTTC

clone size: .
V gene: TRBV27
D gene: TRBD2
J gene: TRBJ2-2
CDR3 protein: CASSYLAGELSGELFF
CDR3 DNA: TGTGCCAGCAGTTACTTAGCGGGAGAACTCTCCGGGGAGCTGTTTTTT

clone size: .
V gene: TRBV5-1
D gene: TRBD2
J gene: TRBJ2-1
CDR3 protein: CASSSRLAGQHVSYNEQFF
CDR3 DNA: TGCGCCAGCAGCTCCCGACTAGCGGGACAACATGTCTCCTACAATGAGCAGTTCTTC

clone size: .
V gene: TRBV5-6
D gene: .
J gene: TRBJ2-1
CDR3 protein: CASRMMGGEQFF
CDR3 DNA: TGTGCCAGCAGAATGATGGGGGGTGAGCAGTTCTTC

clone size: few
V gene: TRBV5-4
D gene: TRBD1
J gene: TRBJ1-1
CDR3 protein: CASSSGTGMNTEAFF
CDR3 DNA: TGTGCCAGCAGCTCCGGGACAGGGATGAACACTGAAGCTTTCTTT

clone size: .
V gene: TRBV12-3/TRBV12-4
D gene: TRBD2
J gene: TRBJ2-2
CDR3 protein: CASRPSGRSGGELFF
CDR3 DNA: TGTGCCAGCAGACCTAGCGGGAGGAGCGGCGGGGAGCTGTTTTTT

clone size: .
V gene: TRBV27
D gene: TRBD2
J gene: TRBJ2-5
CDR3 protein: CASSLGTSGETQYF
CDR3 DNA: TGTGCCAGCAGTTTGGGGACTAGCGGGGAGACCCAGTACTTC

clone size: few
V gene: TRBV3-1
D gene: .
J gene: TRBJ1-5
CDR3 protein: CASSQDTNQPQHF
CDR3 DNA: TGTGCCAGCAGCCAAGATACCAATCAGCCCCAGCATTTT

clone size: .
V gene: TRBV23-1
D gene: .
J gene: TRBJ1-1
CDR3 protein: CASSQSGPQNTEAFF
CDR3 DNA: TGCGCCAGCAGTCAATCGGGGCCGCAGAACACTGAAGCTTTCTTT